Following are 17 T cell receptor beta chains from one sample sequenced in a study of OX40 agonist ivuxolimab in advanced cancers. Measured with immunoSEQ multiplex PCR; TCRdb has only the in-frame clones, and not every one. The table includes 50,000 to 65,000 clones, 75% to 90% detected once. The specimen was CD4+ or CD8+ T cells sorted from blood, collected in a trial of the OX40 agonist ivuxolimab. The receptor set was obtained from an adult with an advanced solid tumor such as melanoma, head and neck, liver or kidney cancer.

The V gene is TRBV21-1, the J gene TRBJ2-6; the tabulated D call, TRBD2, remains unverified against the DNA. TRBV21-1 is listed as a pseudogene. The CDR3 loop spans 17 amino acids. CDR3 in amino acids: CASSKAPETSGANVLTF. DNA for the CDR3: TGTGCCAGCAGCAAAGCTCCGGAGACCTCTGGGGCCAACGTCCTGACTTTC.

The V gene is TRBV13, the J gene TRBJ2-3; TRBD1 is a possible D gene (5 bases). The CDR3 is made up of 16 amino acids. V lost 0 bases, J lost 1 base, and 11 bases lay in between. CDR1 is PRHDT and CDR2 is FYEKMQ in the germline V gene (reference sequence). The CDR3 DNA reads TGTGCCAGCAGCTTAGGCGCAGGGTTATGCACAGATACGCAGTATTTT. This gives the protein CASSLGAGLCTDTQYF.

The J gene is TRBJ1-5, the V gene TRBV28; D is ambiguous. CDR1 and CDR2 (germline): MDHEN, SYDVKM. V shed 7 bases and J shed 3 bases, with 13 bases lying between them. This CDR3 has 14 amino acids. In DNA, the CDR3 is TGTGCCAGCACCGTTATATTGGACAATCAGCCCCAGCATTTT. Its translation: CASTVILDNQPQHF.

On this clone itself: Within the sample, other DNA sequences also encode this same CDR3. The chain joins TRBV5-6 to TRBJ2-1; TRBD1 might be the D (5 bases). The CDR3 extends over 13 amino acids. Germline V gene sequence: CDR1 SGHDT, CDR2 YYEEEE. The V end lost 1 base, the J end lost 5 bases, and 7 bases lay between the germline ends. The CDR3 loop reads CASSLQGNNEQFF. The CDR3 DNA is TGTGCCAGCAGCTTGCAGGGTAACAATGAGCAGTTCTTC. The variable domain in full, completed from reference TRBV5-6 and TRBJ2-1, reads DAGVTQSPTHLIKTRGQQVTLRCSPKSGHDTVSWYQQALGQGPQFIFQYYEEEERQRGNFPDRFSGHQFPNYSSELNVNALLLGDSALYLCASSLQGNNEQFFGPGTRLTVL.

The chain combines TRBV7-9 with TRBJ1-2; D unclear. This CDR3 region has 12 residues. V lost 1 base and J lost 4, with 4 bases in between. Germline V CDR1 and CDR2: SEHNR, FQNEAQ (reference sequence). The CDR3 protein is CASSLGGYGYTF. As DNA, the CDR3 is TGTGCCAGCAGCTTAGGGGGCTATGGCTACACCTTC.

The chain is built from TRBV4-1 and TRBJ2-5; 7 nucleotides align to TRBD2. This CDR3 comprises 17 residues. CDR1 and CDR2 (germline): MGHRA, YSYEKL. V shed 0 bases and J 3 bases; nucleotides not matched to a gene: 10. The CDR3 sequence: CASSQEYRGLLKETQYF. DNA for the CDR3: TGCGCCAGCAGCCAAGAGTATCGGGGACTATTGAAAGAGACCCAGTACTTC.

The V gene is TRBV15, the J gene TRBJ2-1; a weak D match, TRBD1 (5 bases). The CDR3 is 13 amino acids. In germline, CDR1 is LNHNV, CDR2 YYDKDF (reference sequence). V shed 1 base and J shed 6 bases, with 7 bases lying between them. Here the CDR3 DNA reads TGTGCCACCAGCAGAGGTAGGGGCAATGAGCAGTTCTTC. It yields the protein CATSRGRGNEQFF.

The chain couples TRBV9 to TRBJ1-5, with TRBD1 as a possible D gene (6 bases). The V gene's germline CDR1 is SGDLS and CDR2 YYNGEE. This CDR3 is built from 14 residues. V lost 0 bases and J 9 bases, leaving 13 bases between the germline ends. The CDR3 region has the DNA TGTGCCAGCAGCGTAGGACAGGTGGAGGGGCCCCAGCATTTT. Encoded protein: CASSVGQVEGPQHF. The full variable domain, rest sourced from reference TRBV9 and TRBJ1-5, is DSGVTQTPKHLITATGQRVTLRCSPRSGDLSVYWYQQSLDQGLQFLIQYYNGEERAKGNILERFSAQQFPDLHSELNLSSLELGDSALYFCASSVGQVEGPQHFGDGTRLSIL.

The chain employs TRBV19 and TRBJ2-3, with a weak D call TRBD1 (6 bases). The CDR3 loop spans 14 amino acids. Germline values: CDR1 LNHDA, CDR2 SQIVND (reference sequence). The V gene lost 5 bases and the J gene lost 2 bases, with 11 bases spanning the gap. CDR3 nucleotides: TGTGCCAGTAGTGAGGGGGTTTCCACAGATACGCAGTATTTT. It encodes CASSEGVSTDTQYF.

The chain carries TRBV27 and TRBJ1-5; D unclear. Trimming pared 5 bases from V and 7 bases from J, leaving 9 bases between. Germline values: CDR1 MNHEY, CDR2 SMNVEV (reference sequence). This CDR3 is built from 12 residues. For the CDR3, the DNA is TGTGCCAGCAGTGCGCCCGCGCAGCCCCAGCATTTT. Translated: CASSAPAQPQHF.

This sequence joins TRBV7-9 and TRBJ2-1; 9 bases agree with TRBD2. Unmatched junction bases numbered 3, after V lost 3 bases and J lost 0 bases. Looked up from germline, CDR1 is SEHNR and CDR2 is FQNEAQ (reference sequence). The CDR3 is 16 residues long. This chain's CDR3 is CASSLTSGLSYNEQFF. CDR3 bases: TGTGCCAGCAGCTTGACTAGCGGACTCTCCTACAATGAGCAGTTCTTC.

The gene calls are TRBV7-6 and TRBJ2-1; D is undetermined. The V and J ends lost 5 bases and 0 bases respectively, with 23 bases between them. Germline CDR1 SGHVS, CDR2 FNYEAQ. The CDR3 totals 19 residues. The CDR3 DNA follows: TGTGCCAGCAGCCCCCTCGAGGTAGTGGGTCCGAGCTCCTACAATGAGCAGTTCTTC. Encoded protein: CASSPLEVVGPSSYNEQFF.

This clone has only one observation. The chain joins TRBV4-3 to TRBJ2-1; 8 bases fit TRBD2. The CDR3 runs 16 residues. Germline V gene data show CDR1 as LGHNA and CDR2 as YSLEER. V was pared by 1 base and J by 5 bases, with 7 bases of the junction left unmatched. For the CDR3, the DNA is TGCGCCAGCAGCCAAGTCCCGGGAGGGATCGACAATGAGCAGTTCTTC. This sequence encodes CASSQVPGGIDNEQFF.

This chain uses TRBV9 with TRBJ2-7; TRBD2 is a possible D gene (6 bases). Trimming cost V 0 bases and J 2 bases, with 12 bases left between them. The CDR3 is 15 residues long. Germline V gene lookup returns CDR1 SGDLS and CDR2 YYNGEE. The CDR3 DNA reads TGTGCCAGCAGCGTAGGGGACGGGAGACCCTACGAGCAGTACTTC. It encodes CASSVGDGRPYEQYF.

The CDR3 DNA follows: TGTGCCAGCAGTGGATTCCGGGACAATGTGGAAGCTTTCTTT. Its protein is CASSGFRDNVEAFF. The chain is built from TRBV6-1 and TRBJ1-1; D is perhaps TRBD1 (6 bases). There are 14 residues in the CDR3. Germline CDR1 and CDR2: MNHNS and SASEGT. Trimming stripped 4 bases from V and 8 bases from J, with 17 bases between.

The chain carries TRBV6-6 and TRBJ2-7, with D possibly matching TRBD2 (6 bases). Germline V gene data show CDR1 as MNHNY and CDR2 as SVGAGI (reference sequence). The CDR3 runs to 14 residues. V lost 5 bases and J 2 bases, leaving 13 bases between the germline ends. This CDR3 reads CASSIADQPYEQYF. CDR3 nucleotide sequence: TGTGCCAGCAGTATAGCGGATCAACCCTACGAGCAGTACTTC.

The CDR3 region is CASSYSPGGDSYEQYF. CDR3 nucleotide sequence: TGTGCCAGCAGTTACTCTCCAGGCGGGGACAGCTACGAGCAGTACTTC. The chain is built from TRBV6-5 and TRBJ2-7; possible D gene TRBD1, 7 bases. The CDR3 covers 16 residues. V was pared by 0 bases and J by 3 bases, with 15 bases between. The germline V gene has CDR1 MNHEY and CDR2 SVGAGI.